This entry lists 15 T cell receptor beta chains sequenced from one sample in a study of blood T cell repertoires in COVID-19. Clones were sequenced by immunoSEQ multiplex PCR, and TCRdb holds only the in-frame ones, with some missing. The data contain around 110,000 clones, 75% to 95% of them singletons. Sample: peripheral blood. The receptors stem from a human donor with active COVID-19. The donor label of this sample is uncertain.

The CDR3 coding sequence is TGTGCCACCAGCAGAGATAGGGGGACCGCCTATGGCTACACCTTC. Encoded protein: CATSRDRGTAYGYTF. The chain is built from TRBV15 and TRBJ1-2; possibly TRBD1 for D (6 bases). Germline CDR1 reads LNHNV; CDR2 reads YYDKDF (reference sequence). The CDR3 runs to 15 residues. Between the trimmed V and J ends, which lost 0 bases and 4 bases, there was a span of 12 bases.

This clone has only one observation. The chain employs TRBV28 and TRBJ1-6; tentative D call: TRBD1 (5 bases). Per germline, CDR1 MDHEN and CDR2 SYDVKM. The CDR3 consists of 16 residues. V was clipped by 3 bases and J by 5 bases, with 14 bases between them. The CDR3: CASSFGGAFNNSPLHF. The DNA for the CDR3 is TGTGCCAGCAGTTTTGGAGGGGCCTTCAATAATTCACCCCTCCACTTT.

The gene calls are TRBV6-2 or TRBV6-3 and TRBJ2-7; TRBD1 matches 7 bases. The germline V gene encodes CDR1 MNHEY and CDR2 SVGEGT. After removal of 2 bases from V and 0 bases from J, the junction contained 4 bases not matched to a gene. The CDR3 contains 15 residues. CDR3 residues: CASSYGTALSYEQYF. In DNA, the CDR3 is TGTGCCAGCAGTTACGGGACAGCCCTCTCCTACGAGCAGTACTTC.

The CDR3 coding sequence is TGTGCCAGCAGCGCGGGGTTGGGGGAGAACACTGAAGCTTTCTTT. Translating it yields CASSAGLGENTEAFF. The chain has TRBV5-5 and TRBJ1-1, with a possible D match to TRBD1 (5 bases). V was clipped by 4 bases and J by 1 base, with 14 bases between them. The CDR3 sequence is 15 residues long. Germline V lookup: CDR1 SGHKS, CDR2 YYEKEE (reference sequence).

This clone has just one count. The rearrangement uses TRBV29-1 and TRBJ2-7, with TRBD1 matching 8 bases. Trimming cost V 3 bases and J 6 bases; bases outside gene matches: 10. The CDR3 is 14 amino acids. Per germline, CDR1 SQVTM and CDR2 ANQGSEA. CDR3 in amino acids: CSVEGSGQGGEQYF. CDR3 bases: TGCAGCGTTGAGGGGAGCGGACAGGGTGGCGAGCAGTACTTC.

V usage is TRBV5-4 and J usage is TRBJ2-7; 10 bases align to TRBD1. The CDR3 runs to 14 residues. Per germline, CDR1 SGHNT and CDR2 YYREEE (reference sequence). J gave up 5 bases and V 4 bases, and 6 bases lay outside the gene matches. The CDR3 spells CASSDGTGENEQYF. Here the CDR3 DNA reads TGTGCCAGCAGCGATGGGACAGGGGAAAACGAGCAGTACTTC.

V gene TRBV9 combines with J gene TRBJ2-6, with D possibly TRBD2 on 6 matching bases. CDR3 length: 17 residues. Germline V gives CDR1 SGDLS, CDR2 YYNGEE. V shed 3 bases and J shed 0 bases, with 13 bases lying between them. The DNA of the CDR3 is TGTGCCAGCAGCGCCCAGGGACTTCTCTCTGGGGCCAACGTCCTGACTTTC. This sequence encodes CASSAQGLLSGANVLTF.

The chain employs TRBV6-5 and TRBJ2-7, with TRBD1 as a possible D gene (5 bases). With 8 bases removed from V and 3 bases from J, the gap between germline ends came to 14 bases. The CDR3 covers 13 residues. CDR1 and CDR2 from the germline V gene are MNHEY and SVGAGI. The CDR3 spells CASRQQQYYEQYF. DNA of the CDR3: TGTGCCAGCCGACAGCAACAGTACTACGAGCAGTACTTC.

V and J are TRBV7-6 and TRBJ1-4, with a tentative D call TRBD1 (5 bases). Germline CDR1 reads SGHVS; CDR2 reads FNYEAQ. The CDR3 is made up of 16 amino acids. V was trimmed by 4 bases and J by 3 bases, leaving 15 bases between them. The CDR3 loop reads CASSSGSRVPNEKLFF. CDR3 in DNA: TGTGCCAGCAGCTCAGGCTCCAGGGTGCCTAATGAAAAACTGTTTTTT.

The chain employs TRBV19 and TRBJ1-1; 7 nucleotides match TRBD1. Germline CDR1 reads LNHDA; CDR2 reads SQIVND (reference sequence). The V segment lost 2 bases and the J segment 7 bases; nucleotides outside the gene matches: 1. There are 12 residues in the CDR3. Here the CDR3 reads CASSIRGHEAFF. Written as DNA, the CDR3 is TGTGCCAGTAGTATAAGGGGGCATGAAGCTTTCTTT.

The V gene is TRBV4-3, the J gene TRBJ2-3; 7 nucleotides agree with TRBD2. Germline-derived CDR1 and CDR2 are LGHNA and YSLEER. The CDR3 length is 15 residues. The trim removed 4 bases at V and 4 bases at J, leaving 8 bases unmatched. CDR3 protein: CASSLSAGVADTQYF. CDR3 in DNA: TGCGCCAGCAGCCTTTCTGCGGGGGTCGCAGATACGCAGTATTTT.

This rearrangement joins TRBV2 to TRBJ1-4, with 10 positions matching TRBD1. The junction had 13 bases not matched to a gene; V was cut back by 7 bases and J by 8 bases. The CDR3 runs to 16 residues. Germline-derived CDR1 and CDR2 are SNHLY and FYNNEI. The CDR3 spells CASTLRQGASREKLFF. The CDR3 DNA is TGTGCCAGCACCCTCCGACAGGGGGCTAGTCGGGAAAAACTGTTTTTT.

The genes are TRBV15 and TRBJ2-1; 9 bases fit TRBD1. The CDR3 runs to 13 residues. The V and J ends lost 2 bases and 16 bases, in that order; junction bases with no gene match: 9. Looked up from germline, CDR1 is LNHNV and CDR2 is YYDKDF (reference sequence). The CDR3 region has the DNA TGTGCCACCAGCAGACCTCCGGGACAGGGTCGTTTCTTC. It translates to CATSRPPGQGRFF.

J is TRBJ2-6 and V is TRBV7-2; TRBD2 matches at 9 bases. The CDR3 is made up of 17 amino acids. The germline V gene has CDR1 SGHTA and CDR2 FQGNSA. J lost 0 bases, V lost 5 bases, and 5 bases had no gene match. The CDR3 loop is CASSVTSGNSGANVLTF. The CDR3 DNA sequence: TGTGCCAGCAGCGTGACTAGCGGCAACTCTGGGGCCAACGTCCTGACTTTC. The full variable domain, rest sourced from reference TRBV7-2 and TRBJ2-6, is GAGVSQSPSNKVTEKGKDVELRCDPISGHTALYWYRQSLGQGLEFLIYFQGNSAPDKSGLPSDRFSAERTGGSVSTLTIQRTQQEDSAVYLCASSVTSGNSGANVLTFGAGSRLTVL.

The V call is TRBV28, the J call TRBJ2-4; 8 nucleotides line up with TRBD1. The V gene's germline CDR1 is MDHEN and CDR2 SYDVKM. The CDR3 consists of 17 residues. V was clipped by 5 bases and J by 0 bases; unmatched bases: 9. CDR3 amino acids: CASSEDRDRLAKNIQYF. In DNA, the CDR3 is TGTGCCAGCAGTGAGGACAGGGACAGACTAGCCAAAAACATTCAGTACTTC.